What follows are 26 T cell receptor beta chains derived from one specimen sequenced in a study of T-cell reconstitution after alpha-beta-depleted transplantation in children. It was with unique molecular identifiers that the TCRbeta library was prepared. In TCRdb, the PCR reads were re-called with MiXCR into one record per CDR3 protein. The sample includes some 200,000 distinct CDR3 sequences, under 8.5% seen only once; the top ten take 35%. This sample comprised PBMCs, mostly from graft donor cells, obtained 360 days after TCRalphabeta/CD19-depleted stem cell transplant. These receptors were obtained from a male patient under 10 years old who had a stem cell transplant for acute myeloid leukemia, so the T cells may come from the graft donor.

This clonotype was counted many times. The CDR3 loop is CASSQDGSSYEQYV. The CDR3 DNA reads as TGTGCCAGCAGCCAAGATGGGAGCTCCTACGAGCAGTACGTC. The V call is TRBV3-1, the J call TRBJ2-7, with D maybe TRBD2 (5 bases). Between the trimmed V and J ends, which lost 0 bases and 0 bases, there was a span of 6 bases. The CDR3 covers 14 residues. Per germline, CDR1 LGHDT and CDR2 YNNKEL (reference sequence).

The genes are TRBV28 and TRBJ2-4; 8 bases agree with TRBD2. This CDR3 region has 15 residues. J lost 7 bases, V lost 2 bases, and 7 bases had no gene match. From germline, CDR1 is MDHEN and CDR2 SYDVKM. In nucleotides, the CDR3 is TGTGCCAGCAGTTTAATAGCGGGACCTTGGAACATTCAGTACTTC. It codes for CASSLIAGPWNIQYF.

This clonotype was picked up a small number of times. This chain joins TRBV12-3 or TRBV12-4 and TRBJ2-2, with 12 positions matching TRBD1. The V gene end was trimmed by 6 bases and the J gene end by 7 bases; junction bases not matched to a gene: 6. The CDR3 is 15 amino acids. Written as DNA, the CDR3 is TGTGCCAGCAGAGCCGGGACAGGGGGCAACGGGGAGCTGTTTTTT. It encodes CASRAGTGGNGELFF.

In its sample, this clonotype was seen a few times. The chain recombines TRBV5-1 with TRBJ1-2, with TRBD1 as a possible D gene (5 bases). V was clipped by 4 bases and J by 6 bases, with 16 bases between them. The CDR3 has 14 residues. Germline-derived CDR1 and CDR2 are SGHRS and YFSETQ. The CDR3 region has the DNA TGCGCCAGCAGCGGGGCGACCGGGGTGGATGGCTACACCTTC. This sequence encodes CASSGATGVDGYTF.

This clonotype showed up just a few times. The rearrangement uses TRBV29-1 and TRBJ2-1, with TRBD2 matching over 7 bases. The CDR3 runs to 15 residues. Trimming took 3 bases from V and 7 from J; bases not matched to a gene: 12. Germline V CDR1 and CDR2: SQVTM, ANQGSEA. CDR3 loop: CSVDGEGGPRNEQFF. The CDR3 DNA reads TGCAGCGTTGATGGTGAGGGAGGGCCAAGAAATGAGCAGTTCTTC.

This clonotype came up many times. The rearrangement uses TRBV12-3 or TRBV12-4 and TRBJ1-2; D gene uncertain. Trimming took 3 bases from V and 3 from J, leaving 8 bases between them. The CDR3 consists of 13 residues. CDR3 region: CASSFGNYYGYTF. CDR3 DNA: TGTGCCAGCAGTTTCGGGAATTACTATGGCTACACCTTC.

This clonotype has ten or more counts. The genes are TRBV20-1 and TRBJ2-6; no definite D call. The V gene's germline CDR1 is DFQATT and CDR2 SNEGSKA (reference sequence). V was clipped by 2 bases and J by 2 bases, with 1 base between them. The CDR3 is 12 residues long. Written as DNA, the CDR3 is TGCAGTGCTAGACCTGGGGCCAACGTCCTGACTTTC. This encodes CSARPGANVLTF.

This clonotype appeared many times. The chain employs TRBV7-9 and TRBJ2-7; D call uncertain. The germline V and J ends were trimmed by 7 bases and 2 bases, with 15 bases remaining between them. The CDR3 has 14 amino acids. Germline CDR1 and CDR2: SEHNR and FQNEAQ (reference sequence). The CDR3 spells CASIRDLGPYEQYV. The CDR3 DNA is TGTGCCAGCATTAGGGATCTGGGTCCCTACGAGCAGTACGTC.

This chain links TRBV5-1 with TRBJ2-3; TRBD2 might be the D (5 bases). There are 15 residues in the CDR3. V was trimmed by 1 base and J by 3 bases, leaving 12 bases between them. Germline CDR1 reads SGHRS; CDR2 reads YFSETQ. The CDR3 reads CASSLSLPGTDTQYF. In nucleotides, the CDR3 is TGCGCCAGCAGCTTGTCCCTCCCGGGGACAGATACGCAGTATTTT.

This clonotype was found a few times. The rearrangement joins TRBV5-5 to TRBJ2-7; D is perhaps TRBD1 (5 bases). The V end lost 0 bases, the J end lost 7 bases, and 17 bases lay between the germline ends. The germline gives CDR1 SGHKS, CDR2 YYEKEE (reference sequence). CDR3 length: 15 residues. In nucleotides, the CDR3 is TGTGCCAGCAGCTTGGCCAGGGTTCCCTCGTGGGAGCAGTACTTC. It encodes CASSLARVPSWEQYF.

The CDR3, as DNA: TGTGCCAGCAACGACAGGCTAGGGGTCTCTGGGGCCAACGTCCTGACTTTC. Protein product: CASNDRLGVSGANVLTF. The rearrangement uses TRBV12-3 or TRBV12-4 and TRBJ2-6, with a tentative D call TRBD1 (6 bases). Trimming pared 7 bases from V and 0 bases from J, leaving 16 bases between. The CDR3 covers 17 residues.

This clonotype was recorded a few times. The chain is built from TRBV5-6 and TRBJ2-7; D not certain. Trimming took off 4 bases at V and 1 base at J, with 15 bases between the two ends. This CDR3 is 15 amino acids long. From germline, CDR1 is SGHDT and CDR2 YYEEEE. For the CDR3, the DNA is TGTGCCAGCAGCCCCGACCCTACAGCGTCCTACGAGCAGTACTTC. Its translation: CASSPDPTASYEQYF.

This clonotype has ten or more counts. CDR3 amino acids: CASRATGRRTEAFF. As DNA, the CDR3 is TGTGCCAGCAGGGCGACAGGGAGGAGGACTGAAGCTTTCTTT. V is TRBV2 and J is TRBJ1-1, with 7 bases fitting TRBD1. Germline-derived CDR1 and CDR2 are SNHLY and FYNNEI. The CDR3 totals 14 residues. V lost 6 bases, J lost 5 bases, and 9 bases stayed unmatched.

This clonotype was observed at least ten times. The rearrangement joins TRBV28 to TRBJ1-3, with 7 bases lining up with TRBD1. The V segment lost 7 bases and the J segment 0 bases; nucleotides outside the gene matches: 9. This CDR3 has 16 amino acids. The germline CDR1 and CDR2 sequences are MDHEN and SYDVKM. CDR3 DNA: TGTGCCAGCACTCGGGACAGTCCCAACTCTGGAAACACCATATATTTT. This sequence encodes CASTRDSPNSGNTIYF.

This clonotype was counted only a few times. The chain combines TRBV12-3 or TRBV12-4 with TRBJ2-1; 10 bases map to TRBD2. After removal of 3 bases from V and 5 bases from J, the junction contained 13 bases not matched to a gene. This CDR3 contains 18 residues. CDR3 protein: CASSFRYWGLAGDNEQFF. DNA of the CDR3: TGTGCCAGCAGTTTCCGGTATTGGGGTCTAGCGGGAGACAATGAGCAGTTCTTC.

This clonotype appeared many times. The V call is TRBV7-9, the J call TRBJ2-5; D gene ambiguous. The CDR3 contains 14 residues. CDR1 and CDR2 (germline): SEHNR, FQNEAQ (reference sequence). Trimming cost V 1 base and J 5 bases, with 11 bases left between them. As DNA, the CDR3 is TGTGCCAGCAGCTTAGTGGCAGCTCGGGAGACCCAGTACTTC. It encodes CASSLVAARETQYF.

This clonotype was picked up a small number of times. CDR3 DNA: TGCAGTGCTAGGGACACTCGAGGCCCAGATACGCAGTATTTT. This encodes CSARDTRGPDTQYF. This chain connects TRBV20-1 to TRBJ2-3, with a tentative D call TRBD1 (5 bases). The V gene lost 3 bases and the J gene lost 4 bases, with 14 bases spanning the gap. The V gene's germline CDR1 is DFQATT and CDR2 SNEGSKA (reference sequence). The length of the CDR3 is 14 residues.

The chain uses TRBV9 and TRBJ2-1, with D possibly being TRBD2 (6 bases). V was clipped by 4 bases and J by 5 bases, with 16 bases between them. This CDR3 has 15 residues. Germline V lookup: CDR1 SGDLS, CDR2 YYNGEE. The CDR3 DNA is TGTGCCAGCAGCCCGGGACTTGAACCGAACAATGAGCAGTTCTTC. Amino acids: CASSPGLEPNNEQFF.

This clonotype was recorded a few times. The chain couples TRBV7-6 to TRBJ2-1; 7 bases agree with TRBD2. Germline V lookup: CDR1 SGHVS, CDR2 FNYEAQ. The CDR3 is 15 amino acids. The ends lost 5 bases at V and 5 bases at J; junction bases unmatched: 9. The CDR3 sequence is CASSPGTTPHNEQFF. As DNA, the CDR3 is TGTGCCAGCAGCCCCGGGACTACGCCACACAATGAGCAGTTCTTC.

The gene calls are TRBV19 and TRBJ2-1; 7 nucleotides match TRBD2. The germline V gene has CDR1 LNHDA and CDR2 SQIVND (reference sequence). J lost 3 bases, V lost 9 bases, and 14 bases had no gene match. CDR3 size: 16 residues. This CDR3 reads CASSRRRLADYNEQFF. CDR3 coding DNA: TGTGCCAGCTCCAGAAGGCGGCTAGCGGACTACAATGAGCAGTTCTTC.

The V and J genes are TRBV24-1 and TRBJ2-3; 7 positions agree with TRBD2. Germline V gene lookup returns CDR1 KGHDR and CDR2 SFDVKD. This CDR3 has 12 amino acids. Trimming cost V 9 bases and J 3 bases; bases outside gene matches: 2. DNA for the CDR3: TGTGCCACCCGGGGGGTAACAGATACGCAGTATTTT. This gives the protein CATRGVTDTQYF.

CDR3 loop: CASSLQGAREQYV. CDR3 DNA sequence: TGTGCCAGCAGTCTACAGGGGGCGAGGGAGCAGTACGTC. The chain recombines TRBV12-3 or TRBV12-4 with TRBJ2-7, with 9 bases that match TRBD1. The CDR3 has 13 amino acids. V lost 5 bases, J lost 7 bases, and 6 bases stayed unmatched.

V is TRBV6-1 and J is TRBJ1-2, with D tentatively TRBD1 (6 bases). Germline V gene sequence: CDR1 MNHNS, CDR2 SASEGT. V was trimmed by 3 bases and J by 3 bases, leaving 17 bases between them. The CDR3 consists of 16 residues. The CDR3 nucleotides are TGTGCCAGCAGTGATCTTCGCTACAGGGTTTACTATGGCTACACCTTC. Protein: CASSDLRYRVYYGYTF.

The chain is built from TRBV9 and TRBJ2-2; the D gene is possibly TRBD2 (6 bases). CDR1 is SGDLS, CDR2 YYNGEE, per germline. The V end was cut by 0 bases, the J end by 0 bases, with 15 bases between. This CDR3 contains 18 residues. The CDR3 region has the DNA TGTGCCAGCAGCGTAGCTTTCTCTAGCGCAGCGAACACCGGGGAGCTGTTTTTT. Its translation is CASSVAFSSAANTGELFF. Together with reference TRBV9 and TRBJ2-2, the CDR3 gives the full variable domain: DSGVTQTPKHLITATGQRVTLRCSPRSGDLSVYWYQQSLDQGLQFLIQYYNGEERAKGNILERFSAQQFPDLHSELNLSSLELGDSALYFCASSVAFSSAANTGELFFGEGSRLTVL.

In its sample, this clonotype was seen a few times. CDR3 residues: CASSLGGHTNEQFF. The DNA for the CDR3 is TGTGCCAGCAGTTTAGGGGGACATACGAATGAGCAGTTCTTC. The J gene is TRBJ2-1, the V gene TRBV12-3 or TRBV12-4; D possibly corresponds to TRBD1 (6 bases). CDR3 size: 14 residues. Trimming stripped 1 base from V and 7 bases from J, with 11 bases between.

This chain joins TRBV14 and TRBJ2-7; D is possibly TRBD1 (6 bases). From germline, CDR1 is SGHDN and CDR2 FVKESK. The CDR3 consists of 15 residues. Deletions cut 4 bases from V and 0 bases from J, with 13 bases between. DNA of the CDR3: TGTGCCAGCAGCCGATCGACAGGACACTCCTACGAGCAGTACTTC. It codes for CASSRSTGHSYEQYF.